What follows are 19 T cell receptor beta chains derived from one specimen sequenced in a study of metastatic and nonmetastatic thyroid tumors. TCRdb re-analyzed the PCR reads through MiXCR. The sample consists of about 92,000 clones, just under 15% of them appearing once. Patients had received no treatment of any kind before thyroid surgery. Sequencing was carried out using blood. The origin of the receptors is a female donor with papillary thyroid cancer or a benign thyroid nodule (not recorded which). Some clones in this sample may be carry-over from other donors' samples.

This clone was seen many times. V is TRBV4-2 and J is TRBJ1-3; 8 nucleotides align to TRBD1. Trimming took 3 bases from V and 3 from J; bases not matched to a gene: 10. The CDR3 is made up of 17 amino acids. Germline CDR1 reads LGHNA; CDR2 reads YNFKEQ. CDR3 in amino acids: CASSQDFDRGVGNTIYF. The CDR3 DNA follows: TGTGCCAGCAGCCAGGATTTCGACAGGGGAGTTGGAAACACCATATATTTT.

In its sample, this clone was seen many times. Other DNA sequences in this specimen translate into the identical CDR3. The chain is built from TRBV28 and TRBJ1-1; D gene uncertain. This CDR3 is 13 amino acids long. Trimming took 4 bases from V and 3 from J, leaving 9 bases between them. The germline gives CDR1 MDHEN, CDR2 SYDVKM. The DNA of the CDR3 is TGTGCCAGCAGTTCCCCGACATACACTGAAGCTTTCTTT. As protein: CASSSPTYTEAFF.

This clone was recorded many times. The rearrangement links TRBV28 to TRBJ2-1; D possibly corresponds to TRBD1 (6 bases). Germline CDR1 is MDHEN and CDR2 is SYDVKM. Trimming took 4 bases from V and 7 from J, leaving 14 bases between them. The CDR3 totals 14 residues. The CDR3 nucleotides read TGTGCCAGCAGTTGGGTCGGGACAATAAATGAGCAGTTCTTC. The encoded protein is CASSWVGTINEQFF.

This clone was recorded many times. This rearrangement joins TRBV4-2 to TRBJ1-4; no clear D gene. Trimming removed 0 bases from V and 7 bases from J, with 12 bases in between. Germline V gene data show CDR1 as LGHNA and CDR2 as YNFKEQ. The CDR3 sequence is 15 residues long. CDR3 amino acids: CASSQDHAEGEKLFF. The DNA of the CDR3 is TGTGCCAGCAGCCAAGATCATGCGGAGGGTGAAAAACTGTTTTTT.

The sample holds many counts of this clone. This sequence joins TRBV6-1 and TRBJ2-1; 10 bases map to TRBD1. This CDR3 region has 15 residues. CDR1 and CDR2 (germline): MNHNS, SASEGT. The V gene end was trimmed by 8 bases and the J gene end by 1 base; junction bases not matched to a gene: 5. As DNA, the CDR3 is TGTGCCAGCCAAAGACAGGGGGCGTCCTACAATGAGCAGTTCTTC. This encodes CASQRQGASYNEQFF.

This clone was found many times. The J gene is TRBJ1-5, the V gene TRBV5-6; 7 bases align to TRBD1. The CDR3 spans 18 residues. V lost 0 bases to trimming and J lost 0 bases; unmatched junction nucleotides: 9. Germline V lookup: CDR1 SGHDT, CDR2 YYEEEE. The CDR3 loop reads CASSLGQGGPYSNQPQHF. CDR3 bases: TGTGCCAGCAGCTTGGGGCAGGGGGGACCGTATAGCAATCAGCCCCAGCATTTT.

The chain is built from TRBV6-5 and TRBJ2-7; 7 nucleotides agree with TRBD1. This CDR3 contains 14 residues. The trim removed 4 bases at V and 1 base at J, leaving 4 bases unmatched. Germline V gene sequence: CDR1 MNHEY, CDR2 SVGAGI. The DNA of the CDR3 is TGTGCCAGCAGTTGGGGACAGTTGTCCTACGAGCAGTACTTC. This codes for CASSWGQLSYEQYF.

This clone was picked up many times. The V and J genes are TRBV24-1 and TRBJ1-1, with D unclear. The germline V gene encodes CDR1 KGHDR and CDR2 SFDVKD. The CDR3 extends over 13 amino acids. V dropped 9 bases and J dropped 5 bases, with 15 bases sitting between them. CDR3 DNA sequence: TGTGCCACCCAGGATTTCCCCGGGACTGAAGCTTTCTTT. Amino acid sequence: CATQDFPGTEAFF.

On this clone: Its ends do not fully match the called genes, so a read error is possible. The rearrangement joins TRBV5-1 to TRBJ2-3; 7 nucleotides match TRBD2. The CDR3 has 16 residues. CDR1 is SGHRS, CDR2 YFSETQ, per germline. The CDR3 here is CTSSLVGSGSTDTQYF. CDR3 nucleotides: TGCACCAGCAGCTTGGTGGGTAGCGGGTCCACAGATACGCAGTATTTT.

As to this clone: This clone may be a read error of a much larger clone one base away. CDR3 sequence (DNA): TGCGCCAGCAGCCAAGGCCCGGGGGGGCCGGAAGACACCCAGTACTTC. Protein sequence: CASSQGPGGPEDTQYF. The chain employs TRBV4-1 and TRBJ2-5; TRBD2 matches at 8 bases. The CDR3 extends over 16 amino acids. CDR1 is MGHRA and CDR2 is YSYEKL in the germline V gene.

This clone was detected only a few times. An end of the junction differs from the germline gene, which may be a read error. The chain carries TRBV10-1 and TRBJ2-1, with D hard to call. The CDR3 totals 13 residues. Germline CDR1 reads WNHNN; CDR2 reads SYGVQD (reference sequence). CDR3: CGLPRCPYNEHFF. The DNA for the CDR3 is TGCGGCCTCCCGAGGTGTCCATACAATGAGCATTTCTTC.

The rearrangement links TRBV19 to TRBJ1-5; perhaps TRBD1 as D (6 bases). V gave up 5 bases and J gave up 2 bases, with 19 bases separating them. Germline CDR1 and CDR2: LNHDA and SQIVND (reference sequence). The CDR3 runs to 17 residues. Written as DNA, the CDR3 is TGTGCCAGTAGTCCGAGCCCTCCGAGACAGGGCAATCAGCCCCAGCATTTT. This codes for CASSPSPPRQGNQPQHF. The complete variable domain, with remaining parts taken from reference TRBV19 and TRBJ1-5, reads DGGITQSPKYLFRKEGQNVTLSCEQNLNHDAMYWYRQDPGQGLRLIYYSQIVNDFQKGDIAEGYSVSREKKESFPLTVTSAQKNPTAFYLCASSPSPPRQGNQPQHFGDGTRLSIL.

As for this clone: At one end, the junction sequence differs from germline, possibly due to a read error. The CDR3 nucleotides are TGTGCCAGCAGCTTTTTGTCTAGCGGGGGCCTGGATGAGCAGTTCTTT. Its translation: CASSFLSSGGLDEQFF. The V gene is TRBV11-2, the J gene TRBJ2-1, with 10 bases aligning to TRBD2. From germline, CDR1 is SGHAT and CDR2 FQNNGV. The CDR3 has 16 amino acids.

This clone has at least ten counts. In DNA form, the CDR3 reads TGTGCCAGCAGTTACAACACAGGGTATGGCTACACCTTC. Amino acids: CASSYNTGYGYTF. V usage is TRBV6-5 and J usage is TRBJ1-2; maybe TRBD1 (6 bases). The CDR3 totals 13 residues. Germline-derived CDR1 and CDR2 are MNHEY and SVGAGI. Deletions cut 2 bases from V and 5 bases from J, with 9 bases between.

This clone was detected ten times or more. The rearrangement joins TRBV2 to TRBJ1-1; D is perhaps TRBD1 (5 bases). The length of the CDR3 is 13 residues. In germline, CDR1 is SNHLY, CDR2 FYNNEI. The V and J ends lost 8 bases and 1 base respectively, with 11 bases between them. CDR3 sequence: CASGEGTNTEAFF. CDR3 nucleotides: TGTGCCAGCGGGGAGGGGACGAACACTGAAGCTTTCTTT.

In this sample, this clone turned up once. Relative to the germline gene, one junction end is altered; a read error may explain this. Distinct nucleotide sequences in the sample also encode this CDR3. The chain couples TRBV11-2 to TRBJ2-7, with TRBD1 as a possible D gene (6 bases). This CDR3 region has 15 residues. Looked up from germline, CDR1 is SGHAT and CDR2 is FQNNGV. CDR3 amino acids: CASSQRPGQSYEQYF. DNA for the CDR3: TGTGCCAGCAGCCAGAGACCGGGACAATCCTACGAGCAGTACTTT.

This clone was seen at least ten times. The chain joins TRBV19 to TRBJ1-1; D perhaps matches TRBD1 (5 bases). The CDR3 is 14 residues long. The V and J ends lost 7 bases and 4 bases respectively, with 16 bases between them. The germline V gene encodes CDR1 LNHDA and CDR2 SQIVND (reference sequence). This chain's CDR3 is CASIPLGEGTEAFF. The DNA for the CDR3 is TGTGCCAGTATCCCCTTAGGGGAGGGCACTGAAGCTTTCTTT.

This clone has a count of ten or more. The rearrangement uses TRBV6-1 and TRBJ2-5; D unclear. In germline, CDR1 is MNHNS, CDR2 SASEGT. The CDR3 runs 14 residues. The ends were cut back, 4 bases at V and 5 bases at J, with 14 bases in the middle. The CDR3 DNA reads as TGTGCCAGCAGTGCACACCCCACAGCTGAGACCCAGTACTTC. It is translated as CASSAHPTAETQYF.

In this sample, this clone turned up many times. V gene TRBV27 combines with J gene TRBJ2-7, with a possible D match to TRBD1 (6 bases). V gave up 4 bases and J gave up 3 bases, with 16 bases separating them. CDR3 length equals 15 residues. CDR1 is MNHEY and CDR2 is SMNVEV in the germline V gene (reference sequence). CDR3 nucleotides: TGTGCCAGCAGTTCCCGGGGTGCGGACAGCTACGAGCAGTACTTC. Translating it yields CASSSRGADSYEQYF.